These T cell receptor beta chains were read from a single sample in a study of neurological immune-mediated disorders. TCRdb reanalysed the 5' RACE reads using MiXCR and keeps one entry per CDR3 protein. The table shows some 100,000 distinct CDR3 sequences, with under 15% occurring only once. The sample was PBMCs. The receptor source for this set is a female donor with HTLV-1-associated myelopathy (HAM/TSP). Each CDR3 is given with its conserved first and last residue. D genes are given only for firm matches. Only some rows state a clone size, as once, few, many or a class for expanded clones.

abundance	v_gene	j_gene	d_gene	CDR3aa	CDR3nt
many	TRBV18	TRBJ2-7	TRBD2	CASSPSGTRWGKSSYEQYF	TGTGCCAGCTCACCAAGTGGGACTAGGTGGGGGAAAAGCTCCTACGAGCAGTACTTC
once	TRBV15	TRBJ1-3	NA	CATSILRIDSGNTIYF	TGTGCCACCAGCATATTACGAATCGACTCTGGAAACACCATATATTTT
many	TRBV28	TRBJ2-7	TRBD2	CASSSIAGATVYEQYF	TGTGCCAGCAGTTCTATAGCGGGGGCCACAGTCTACGAGCAGTACTTC
many	TRBV20-1	TRBJ2-1	TRBD1	CSANSDREEFF	TGCAGTGCTAATTCGGACAGGGAAGAGTTCTTC
NA	TRBV7-2	TRBJ2-3	NA	CASISARTSTDTQYF	TGTGCCAGCATCTCAGCGAGGACTAGCACAGATACGCAGTATTTT
few	TRBV20-1	TRBJ2-4	NA	CSAAVGAAKNIQYF	TGCAGTGCTGCAGTCGGCGCGGCCAAAAACATTCAGTACTTC
many	TRBV28	TRBJ1-4	NA	CASSPRPTGGEKLFF	TGTGCCAGCAGTCCCCGTCCTACTGGAGGGGAAAAACTGTTTTTT
many	TRBV5-1	TRBJ2-5	TRBD2	CASSLAGGQETQYF	TGCGCCAGCAGCCTAGCGGGGGGGCAAGAGACCCAGTACTTC
NA	TRBV7-2	TRBJ2-6	NA	CASSLVYSGANVLTF	TGTGCCAGTAGCTTAGTGTACTCTGGGGCCAACGTCCTGACTTTC
NA	TRBV21-1	TRBJ1-1	NA	CASRGGTERTEAFF	TGTGCCAGCAGGGGTGGGACAGAGAGGACTGAAGCTTTCTTT
once	TRBV5-1	TRBJ2-2	TRBD1	CASSLRPPPGQGYTGELFF	TGCGCCAGCAGCTTACGCCCCCCCCCGGGACAGGGGTACACCGGGGAGCTGTTTTTT
few	TRBV12-3/TRBV12-4	TRBJ1-1	TRBD1	CASRSQQGVNTEAFF	TGTGCCAGCAGGTCACAACAGGGGGTGAACACTGAAGCTTTCTTT
many	TRBV21-1	TRBJ2-7	NA	CASSKAQGTESSYEQYF	TGTGCCAGCAGCAAAGCTCAGGGGACAGAAAGCTCCTACGAGCAGTACTTC
few	TRBV10-3	TRBJ2-1	NA	CAIRRDGRSGEQFF	TGTGCCATCCGAAGGGACGGACGGTCTGGTGAGCAGTTCTTC
many	TRBV5-1	TRBJ2-3	TRBD1	CASSVDRGADTQYF	TGCGCCAGCAGCGTGGACAGGGGAGCAGATACGCAGTATTTT
many	TRBV24-1	TRBJ2-3	NA	CATSDSRGSGDTQYF	TGTGCCACCAGTGACTCGAGGGGGAGCGGGGATACGCAGTATTTT
many	TRBV5-1	TRBJ1-1	NA	CASSLELNTEAFF	TGCGCCAGCAGCTTGGAGCTGAACACTGAAGCTTTCTTT
many	TRBV10-3	TRBJ2-7	NA	CAIRVAAFSYEQYF	TGTGCCATCAGGGTCGCAGCCTTCTCCTACGAGCAGTACTTC
many	TRBV7-2	TRBJ2-1	NA	CASSYGTYNEQFF	TGTGCCAGCAGCTACGGGACTTACAATGAGCAGTTCTTC
many	TRBV5-1	TRBJ2-5	TRBD2	CASSLAPSGGAETQYF	TGCGCCAGCAGCTTGGCCCCTAGCGGGGGGGCAGAGACCCAGTACTTC
many	TRBV5-1	TRBJ2-3	TRBD2	CASSISLAGGQDTQYF	TGCGCCAGCAGCATCTCTCTAGCGGGGGGCCAGGATACGCAGTATTTT
many	TRBV5-1	TRBJ2-4	NA	CASSPEVVKNIQYF	TGCGCCAGCAGCCCAGAAGTCGTCAAAAACATTCAGTACTTC
many	TRBV18	TRBJ1-2	TRBD1	CASSLMPGQGDYGYTF	TGTGCCAGCTCACTGATGCCGGGACAGGGGGACTATGGCTACACCTTC
many	TRBV5-1	TRBJ2-1	TRBD1	CASSLKGGDSNEQFF	TGCGCCAGCAGCTTGAAAGGGGGCGATTCTAATGAGCAGTTCTTC
many	TRBV21-1	TRBJ2-7	NA	CANRVDRSPYEQYF	TGTGCCAACAGAGTTGACAGGTCCCCCTACGAGCAGTACTTC
many	TRBV15	TRBJ1-5	TRBD1	CATSRDPYGQGGDQPQHF	TGTGCCACCAGCAGAGACCCCTACGGACAGGGGGGCGATCAGCCCCAGCATTTT
many	TRBV6-5	TRBJ1-2	NA	CASKFTGIYGYTF	TGTGCCAGCAAGTTCACTGGGATATATGGCTACACCTTC
many	TRBV29-1	TRBJ1-2	TRBD1	CSVGSPGTGGDTTYGYTF	TGCAGCGTCGGGTCCCCCGGGACAGGGGGCGATACTACCTATGGCTACACCTTC
many	TRBV7-2	TRBJ2-3	TRBD2	CASSTGTSGHTDTQYF	TGTGCCAGCAGCACCGGGACTAGCGGGCACACAGATACGCAGTATTTT
many	TRBV20-1	TRBJ2-3	NA	CSAGGTGRTDTQYF	TGCAGTGCGGGGGGGACAGGACGCACAGATACGCAGTATTTT
few	TRBV7-3	TRBJ2-1	NA	CASSLTIDHEQFF	TGTGCCAGCAGCTTAACTATTGACCATGAGCAGTTCTTC
many	TRBV12-3/TRBV12-4	TRBJ1-2	NA	CASSPDLGRAFYGYTF	TGTGCCAGCAGCCCTGATTTGGGCAGGGCTTTCTATGGCTACACCTTC
many	TRBV5-1	TRBJ2-7	NA	CASSLRGASYEQYF	TGCGCCAGCAGCTTGAGAGGCGCCTCCTACGAGCAGTACTTC
many	TRBV5-1	TRBJ1-6	TRBD1	CASSRTGNNSPLHF	TGCGCCAGCAGCCGGACAGGGAATAATTCACCCCTCCACTTT
few	TRBV5-4	TRBJ2-3	TRBD1	CASSLRDRGSTDTQYF	TGTGCCAGCAGCTTGAGGGACAGGGGTAGCACAGATACGCAGTATTTT
many	TRBV27	TRBJ2-3	TRBD2	CASSLGSGGADTQYF	TGTGCCAGCAGTTTAGGTAGCGGGGGCGCAGATACGCAGTATTTT
many	TRBV11-2	TRBJ2-1	TRBD2	CASSFGGGGYNEQFF	TGTGCCAGCAGCTTCGGGGGGGGCGGGTACAATGAGCAGTTCTTC
many	TRBV9	TRBJ2-1	TRBD2	CASSVSSGGGNEQFF	TGTGCCAGCAGCGTATCGAGCGGGGGGGGCAATGAGCAGTTCTTC
many	TRBV6-6	TRBJ1-1	NA	CASSYSHRADTEAFF	TGTGCCAGCAGTTACTCGCACCGCGCGGACACTGAAGCTTTCTTT
many	TRBV20-1	TRBJ2-1	TRBD2	CSARGKRGYYNEQFF	TGCAGTGCTAGAGGCAAGCGGGGGTACTACAATGAGCAGTTCTTC
many	TRBV20-1	TRBJ2-7	TRBD1	CSARTGTGISYEQYF	TGCAGTGCTAGGACCGGGACAGGGATCTCCTACGAGCAGTACTTC
many	TRBV29-1	TRBJ2-1	NA	CSTRRGGEQFF	TGCAGCACCAGGAGGGGAGGCGAGCAGTTCTTC
few	TRBV5-1	TRBJ2-1	NA	CASSPPLSDTYNEQFF	TGCGCCAGCAGCCCCCCTTTGAGCGACACCTACAATGAGCAGTTCTTC
many	TRBV20-1	TRBJ2-3	TRBD2	CSANQASGYTDTQYF	TGCAGTGCTAACCAAGCTAGCGGCTACACAGATACGCAGTATTTT